These T cell receptor beta chains were read from a single sample in a study of cytomegalovirus exposure and HLA in healthy donors. TCRdb's copy holds only in-frame clones and misses some; the assay was immunoSEQ multiplex PCR. The sample lists tens of thousands of clones; 75% to 85% were seen once. The source material was PBMCs. Receptors originate from a middle-aged man in good health and CMV-seropositive. CDR3s include the opening cysteine and the closing phenylalanine or tryptophan. D genes are given only for firm matches. Clone size, where shown, is once, few, many, or a class for clones that have expanded.

v_gene,j_gene,d_gene,abundance,CDR3nt,CDR3aa
TRBV4-1,TRBJ2-1,.,.,TGCGCCAGCAGCTCCAGGGGTATCGATGAGCAGTTCTTC,CASSSRGIDEQFF
TRBV5-1,TRBJ2-1,TRBD2,.,TGCGCCAGCAGCTTGGCACTAGCGGGAAACAATGAGCAGTTCTTC,CASSLALAGNNEQFF
TRBV4-3,TRBJ2-1,TRBD2,few,TGCGCCAGCAGCCCGGGGGGTGGGGATGAGCAGTTCTTC,CASSPGGGDEQFF
TRBV18,TRBJ1-3,TRBD1,.,TGTGCCAGCTCACCACCCACAGGGGCCTCGGGAAACACCATATATTTT,CASSPPTGASGNTIYF
TRBV30,TRBJ1-1,.,few,TGTGCCTGGAGTGTACGTTCTCCAAGGGGAGCTTTCTTT,CAWSVRSPRGAFF
TRBV5-6,TRBJ1-1,TRBD1,few,TGTGCCAGCAGCTTGGATCGAGGGACAGGGGTGAACACTGAAGCTTTCTTT,CASSLDRGTGVNTEAFF
TRBV6-5,TRBJ2-1,TRBD1,.,TGTGCCAGCAGTTCGCACAGGGGGATGGACAATGAGCAGTTCTTC,CASSSHRGMDNEQFF
TRBV4-3,TRBJ2-7,TRBD1,.,TGCGCCAGCAGCCAAGGGGGACAGTCTTACGAGCAGTACTTC,CASSQGGQSYEQYF
TRBV2,TRBJ2-1,TRBD1,.,TGTGCCAGCCTTCCGGGACAGGGGATTTACAATGAGCAGTTCTTC,CASLPGQGIYNEQFF
TRBV14,TRBJ2-5,.,.,TGTGCCAGCAGCCAGACATGGTTGGAGACCCAGTACTTC,CASSQTWLETQYF
TRBV19,TRBJ1-2,.,few,TGTGCCAGTAGTATTGTCGACAGTAGAGGCTACACCTTC,CASSIVDSRGYTF
TRBV11-3,TRBJ2-1,TRBD2,.,TGTGCCAGCAGCTTAAGCGGGATCTCCTACAATGAGCAGTTCTTC,CASSLSGISYNEQFF
TRBV12-5,TRBJ2-2,.,.,TGTGCTAGTGCCCTCGGGGGGGAGCTGTTTTTT,CASALGGELFF
TRBV4-1,TRBJ2-3,TRBD2,.,TGCGCCAGCAGCCAAGGTACTAGCGGGACTAATACGCAGTATTTT,CASSQGTSGTNTQYF
TRBV7-8,TRBJ1-4,.,once,TGTGCCAGCAGCCCCCACAGGGCTTTTCGAGAAAAACTGTTTTTT,CASSPHRAFREKLFF
TRBV12-5,TRBJ1-5,.,.,TGTGCTAGTGGTTTGCCAGGAAATCAGCCCCAGCATTTT,CASGLPGNQPQHF
TRBV30,TRBJ1-2,.,.,TGTGCCCACCACGGGGGGGCAGGTGGCTACACCTTC,CAHHGGAGGYTF
TRBV30,TRBJ2-5,.,.,TGTGCCTGGGGATCAACGGGACAAGAGACCCAGTACTTC,CAWGSTGQETQYF
TRBV5-1,TRBJ2-2,TRBD2,.,TGCGCCAGCAGGGACCGACTAGCGGGAATGGACGGGGAGCTGTTTTTT,CASRDRLAGMDGELFF
TRBV7-2,TRBJ2-3,TRBD2,few,TGTGCCAGCAGCTTAGCCCGTATAAGGACTAGCGGGAGTCCCACAGATACGCAGTATTTT,CASSLARIRTSGSPTDTQYF
TRBV19,TRBJ1-3,.,.,TGTGCCAGTAACCGTGACAAGGCTGGAAACACCATATATTTT,CASNRDKAGNTIYF
TRBV9,TRBJ2-1,TRBD2,.,TGTGCCAGCACCCCAGCGGGAGGGACCTACAATGAGCAGTTCTTC,CASTPAGGTYNEQFF
TRBV11-1,TRBJ2-7,TRBD2,.,TGTGCCAGCAGCGAAACTAGCGGGGTGACCTACGAGCAGTACTTC,CASSETSGVTYEQYF
TRBV28,TRBJ2-4,.,.,TGTGCCAGCAGTCCCGCCTCTGCACACGGGAAAAACAGTCAGTACTTC,CASSPASAHGKNSQYF
TRBV25-1,TRBJ2-5,TRBD2,.,TGTGCCAGCAGGGGAGGGGCAGAGACCCAGTACTTC,CASRGGAETQYF
TRBV28,TRBJ2-1,TRBD2,.,TGTGCCAGCATTCCTAGCTCGGGGCGTCTAGCGGGAGTTAATGAGCAGTTCTTC,CASIPSSGRLAGVNEQFF
TRBV5-1,TRBJ1-2,TRBD1,.,TGCGCCAGCAGCGAAGACAGGGGGCTCTATGGCTACACCTTC,CASSEDRGLYGYTF
TRBV2,TRBJ2-1,TRBD2,.,TGTGCCAGCAGCCCCGGGACTAGCGGTCGGTCCTACAATGAGCAGTTCTTC,CASSPGTSGRSYNEQFF
TRBV2,TRBJ1-1,.,few,TGTGCCAGCAGGACCGAGCGTGAAGCTTTCTTT,CASRTEREAFF
TRBV4-1,TRBJ2-5,.,.,TGCGCCAGCAGCCAAGCAGACAGTGCAGAGACCCAGTACTTC,CASSQADSAETQYF
TRBV25-1,TRBJ2-7,TRBD2,once,TGTGCCAGCTCGGGAGGGGTCTACGAGCAGTACTTC,CASSGGVYEQYF
TRBV7-2,TRBJ2-7,TRBD1,.,TGTGCCAGCAGCTTAAGGGCAGGGGGCGCGTACGAGCAGTACTTC,CASSLRAGGAYEQYF
TRBV11-3,TRBJ2-7,.,.,TGTGCCAGCAGCTATAAGCTCCGAGGCCCCTACGAGCAGTACTTC,CASSYKLRGPYEQYF
TRBV4-1,TRBJ1-3,.,.,TGCGCCAGCAGCCCAATGAGAGGGAGGGACACCATATATTTT,CASSPMRGRDTIYF
TRBV9,TRBJ1-1,.,.,TGTGCCAGCAGCGTACGGGGGGAGAACACTGAAGCTTTCTTT,CASSVRGENTEAFF
TRBV2,TRBJ1-1,TRBD1,.,TGTGCCAGCAGTTCCAAGGACAGGTCCGTGGCTGAAGCTTTCTTT,CASSSKDRSVAEAFF
TRBV27,TRBJ2-1,TRBD2,.,TGTGCCAGCAGTTTATCGGCTAGCGGGGGAACCAATGAGCAGTTCTTC,CASSLSASGGTNEQFF
TRBV7-2,TRBJ2-3,.,.,TGTGCCAGCAGCTTAGCACGACTGGATACGCAGTATTTT,CASSLARLDTQYF
TRBV6-4,TRBJ2-2,TRBD2,.,TGTGCCAGCAGTGACCTTGGGACTAGCGACACCGGGGAGCTGTTTTTT,CASSDLGTSDTGELFF
TRBV18,TRBJ1-5,.,.,TGTGCCAGCTCACCAAGGCAGGGGCTTGAGCCCCAGCATTTT,CASSPRQGLEPQHF
TRBV19,TRBJ1-1,.,.,TGTGCCAGTAGTACGGGGGGGCAGACTGAAGCTTTCTTT,CASSTGGQTEAFF
TRBV7-3,TRBJ1-2,TRBD1,.,TGTGCCAGCAGCCCGTCCCAGGGGGCGGGCGGCTACACCTTC,CASSPSQGAGGYTF
TRBV7-9,TRBJ1-3,.,.,TGTGCCAGCAGCCCAAGTGTTAGCTCTGGAAACACCATATATTTT,CASSPSVSSGNTIYF
TRBV7-2,TRBJ1-5,.,.,TGTGCCAGCAGCGCCACAATCAATCAGCCCCAGCATTTT,CASSATINQPQHF
TRBV4-2,TRBJ1-2,.,once,TGTGCCAGCAGCCAAGATCCCATTAACTATGGCTACACCTTC,CASSQDPINYGYTF
TRBV5-1,TRBJ1-1,.,once,TGCGCCAGCAGGGGGCAGGGATTGAACACTGAAGCTTTCTTT,CASRGQGLNTEAFF
TRBV7-6,TRBJ2-1,TRBD2,.,TGTGCCAGCAGCTTAGGACTAGCGGGAGGGGCGACGTACAATGAGCAGTTCTTC,CASSLGLAGGATYNEQFF
TRBV19,TRBJ2-4,.,.,TGTGCCAGTAGCGTCACTGGGGGCAGTCAGTACTTC,CASSVTGGSQYF
TRBV27,TRBJ2-7,.,.,TGTGCCAGCAGTTTAGGCAAAACCGGCACAGGGAGCTCCTACGAGCAGTACTTC,CASSLGKTGTGSSYEQYF
TRBV4-1,TRBJ2-1,TRBD2,once,TGCGCCAGCAGCCAAGATCTTATCGTGGGACTAACCTACAATGAGCAGTTCTTC,CASSQDLIVGLTYNEQFF
TRBV11-1,TRBJ2-7,.,.,TGTGCCAGCAGCTTAGCGACTTCCGAGCAGTACTTC,CASSLATSEQYF
TRBV6-1,TRBJ2-1,TRBD2,.,TGTGCCAGCAGTGAAAGGAGCGGGAGGGCCGATGAGCAGTTCTTC,CASSERSGRADEQFF
TRBV5-6,TRBJ2-3,.,.,TGTGCCAGCAACCGCAGGGGTGGGCCCACAGATACGCAGTATTTT,CASNRRGGPTDTQYF